A single sample is the source of the 21 T cell receptor beta chains below, sequenced in a study of T cell responses to AZD1222 COVID-19 vaccine. Only in-frame clones appear in the TCRdb table, and some are missing; sequencing was by immunoSEQ multiplex PCR. The sample has about 130,000 clones; roughly 92% are singletons. Sequencing was performed on peripheral blood, taken on day 0 of AZD1222 vaccination. These receptors were obtained from an adult in good health.

The V call is TRBV7-3, the J call TRBJ2-1; 10 bases align to TRBD2. Looked up from germline, CDR1 is SGHTA and CDR2 is FQGTGA. This CDR3 has 17 residues. V shed 5 bases, J shed 6 bases, and the junction held 13 bases outside the gene matches. The CDR3 sequence: CASSLSTSGPFTNEQFF. The CDR3 DNA reads TGTGCCAGCAGCCTCTCGACTAGCGGGCCTTTTACCAATGAGCAGTTCTTC.

V is TRBV27 and J is TRBJ1-5, with D possibly matching TRBD1 (6 bases). The CDR3 extends over 14 amino acids. Germline V gives CDR1 MNHEY, CDR2 SMNVEV (reference sequence). Trimming shortened V by 5 bases and J by 6 bases, and 14 bases separated the two germline ends. CDR3: CASSITGSSQPQHF. The CDR3 nucleotides are TGTGCCAGCAGTATAACAGGGAGTAGTCAGCCCCAGCATTTT.

The rearrangement joins TRBV18 to TRBJ2-5; D is ambiguous. The germline V gene has CDR1 KGHSH and CDR2 LQKENI. The length of the CDR3 is 13 residues. V was shortened by 3 bases and J by 5 bases, with 10 bases between the two germline ends. Here the CDR3 DNA reads TGTGCCAGCTCACCTCGGGCGGCGGAGACCCAGTACTTC. Protein: CASSPRAAETQYF.

The chain employs TRBV9 and TRBJ1-2; the D gene is possibly TRBD1 (6 bases). Germline values: CDR1 SGDLS, CDR2 YYNGEE. Deletions cut 1 base from V and 10 bases from J, with 17 bases between. The CDR3 has 14 amino acids. As DNA, the CDR3 is TGTGCCAGCAGCGTACTACAGGGAAAGAAGGACTACACCTTC. Amino acid sequence: CASSVLQGKKDYTF.

This chain links TRBV20-1 with TRBJ2-3; D is unresolved. The CDR3 is made up of 11 amino acids. Trimming pared 6 bases from V and 4 bases from J, leaving 8 bases between. Germline-derived CDR1 and CDR2 are DFQATT and SNEGSKA (reference sequence). CDR3 DNA: TGCAGTGCCAGTTATGCAGATACGCAGTATTTT. As protein: CSASYADTQYF.

This chain joins TRBV5-4 and TRBJ2-7; D unclear. Trimming removed 4 bases at V and 0 bases at J, with 11 bases between. Germline-derived CDR1 and CDR2 are SGHNT and YYREEE (reference sequence). CDR3 length equals 14 residues. CDR3 sequence reads: CASSPRRNSYEQYF. DNA for the CDR3: TGTGCCAGCAGCCCCAGGCGGAACTCCTACGAGCAGTACTTC.

This clone has just one count. The V gene is TRBV5-4, the J gene TRBJ1-1, with 7 bases identical to TRBD1. CDR1 is SGHNT and CDR2 is YYREEE in the germline V gene (reference sequence). This CDR3 spans 15 amino acids. The V and J ends lost 0 bases and 1 base, in that order; junction bases with no gene match: 3. The CDR3 DNA reads as TGTGCCAGCAGCTTGGGGGACAGCCAGAACACTGAAGCTTTCTTT. It specifies CASSLGDSQNTEAFF. The full variable domain, completed using reference TRBV5-4 and TRBJ1-1, is ETGVTQSPTHLIKTRGQQVTLRCSSQSGHNTVSWYQQALGQGPQFIFQYYREEENGRGNFPPRFSGLQFPNYSSELNVNALELDDSALYLCASSLGDSQNTEAFFGQGTRLTVV.

The gene calls are TRBV6-2 or TRBV6-3 and TRBJ1-5; no definite D call. Trimming removed 2 bases from V and 6 bases from J, with 11 bases in between. Germline CDR1 and CDR2: MNHEY and SVGEGT. This CDR3 region has 14 residues. This CDR3 reads CASSYDSTIQPQHF. DNA for the CDR3: TGTGCCAGCAGTTACGATTCGACGATTCAGCCCCAGCATTTT.

This clone was seen just once. This chain links TRBV6-5 with TRBJ1-3; the match to TRBD1 covers 7 bases. V shed 5 bases, J shed 7 bases, and the junction held 2 bases outside the gene matches. CDR1 is MNHEY, CDR2 SVGAGI, per germline. The CDR3 has 12 amino acids. The CDR3 coding sequence is TGTGCCAGCAGTATACAGGGGAACACCATATATTTT. Its protein product is CASSIQGNTIYF.

The chain links TRBV4-3 to TRBJ2-2; D not certain. Germline CDR1 and CDR2: LGHNA and YSLEER. The length of the CDR3 is 15 residues. With 0 bases removed from V and 4 bases from J, the gap between germline ends came to 9 bases. The chain's CDR3 is CASSQEFAATGELFF. DNA of the CDR3: TGCGCCAGCAGCCAAGAATTCGCAGCCACCGGGGAGCTGTTTTTT.

The chain has TRBV19 and TRBJ1-5; D uncertain. This CDR3 is built from 16 residues. Trimming removed 6 bases at V and 1 base at J, with 16 bases between. Germline V gene sequence: CDR1 LNHDA, CDR2 SQIVND (reference sequence). The CDR3 region is CASRSHLFMSNQPQHF. CDR3 in DNA: TGTGCCAGTAGATCCCATCTATTTATGAGCAATCAGCCCCAGCATTTT.

Of note for this clone: In the same sample, other DNA sequences code for this CDR3. This rearrangement joins TRBV5-1 to TRBJ2-5; D is undetermined. The V and J ends lost 0 bases and 2 bases respectively, with 5 bases between them. The germline gives CDR1 SGHRS, CDR2 YFSETQ. The CDR3 consists of 13 residues. This CDR3 is CASSLGGQETQYF. CDR3 DNA sequence: TGCGCCAGCAGCTTGGGGGGTCAAGAGACCCAGTACTTC.

The chain joins TRBV11-3 to TRBJ2-3; TRBD2 is a possible D gene (5 bases). This CDR3 is built from 15 residues. Looked up from germline, CDR1 is SGHNT and CDR2 is YENEEA. Trimming removed 0 bases from V and 0 bases from J, with 7 bases in between. CDR3 coding DNA: TGTGCCAGCAGCTTAGACAGCGGTAGCACAGATACGCAGTATTTT. Protein sequence: CASSLDSGSTDTQYF.

The gene calls are TRBV5-6 and TRBJ2-7; the match to TRBD1 covers 9 bases. The germline V gene has CDR1 SGHDT and CDR2 YYEEEE. The CDR3 is 15 amino acids. With V trimmed by 5 bases and J by 2 bases, 8 bases remained unmatched. The CDR3 sequence is CASRLLGQGPYEQYF. The CDR3 DNA sequence: TGTGCCAGCAGACTCCTGGGACAGGGTCCCTACGAGCAGTACTTC.

Only a few counts were recorded for this clone. The rearrangement uses TRBV5-1 and TRBJ1-1; maybe TRBD1 (5 bases). The CDR3 length is 15 residues. V dropped 4 bases and J dropped 1 base, with 14 bases sitting between them. Germline V gives CDR1 SGHRS, CDR2 YFSETQ. Here the CDR3 reads CASSPGISQNTEAFF. The CDR3 nucleotides read TGCGCCAGCAGCCCAGGGATTTCGCAGAACACTGAAGCTTTCTTT.

The chain employs TRBV27 and TRBJ2-7, with 11 bases aligning to TRBD2. Germline CDR1 reads MNHEY; CDR2 reads SMNVEV (reference sequence). With V trimmed by 8 bases and J by 1 base, 7 bases remained unmatched. The length of the CDR3 is 15 residues. This chain's CDR3 is CASSRLAGPSYEQYF. DNA for the CDR3: TGTGCCAGCTCACGACTAGCGGGGCCTTCCTACGAGCAGTACTTC.

The chain couples TRBV5-4 to TRBJ1-2; no clear D. Germline lookup yields CDR1 SGHNT and CDR2 YYREEE (reference sequence). The CDR3 has 14 amino acids. V lost 4 bases, J lost 2 bases, and 12 bases lay in between. The CDR3 reads CASSNGPSNYGYTF. In DNA, the CDR3 is TGTGCCAGCAGCAACGGGCCTTCCAACTATGGCTACACCTTC.

V is TRBV5-1 and J is TRBJ2-5; the D gene could be TRBD1 or TRBD2 (5 bases each). CDR3 size: 15 residues. The germline V gene has CDR1 SGHRS and CDR2 YFSETQ. V lost 0 bases to trimming and J lost 3 bases, with 12 bases between them. The CDR3 DNA is TGCGCCAGCAGCTTGGGGGGACGTAAGAAAGAGACCCAGTACTTC. Its protein product is CASSLGGRKKETQYF.

The chain links TRBV28 to TRBJ2-7; D possibly corresponds to TRBD1 (6 bases). V was shortened by 7 bases and J by 2 bases, with 18 bases between the two germline ends. Germline CDR1 MDHEN, CDR2 SYDVKM. The CDR3 is 15 amino acids. The CDR3 region is CASTNQGQRTYEQYF. The CDR3 DNA reads as TGTGCCAGCACCAATCAGGGGCAGAGGACCTACGAGCAGTACTTC. Variable domain in full (rest from reference TRBV28 and TRBJ2-7): DVKVTQSSRYLVKRTGEKVFLECVQDMDHENMFWYRQDPGLGLRLIYFSYDVKMKEKGDIPEGYSVSREKKERFSLILESASTNQTSMYLCASTNQGQRTYEQYFGPGTRLTVT.

This chain uses TRBV27 with TRBJ2-3; tentative D call: TRBD1 (6 bases). Germline loops: CDR1 MNHEY, CDR2 SMNVEV (reference sequence). V lost 5 bases and J lost 2, with 17 bases in between. The CDR3 covers 16 residues. The CDR3 DNA reads as TGTGCCAGCAGTCCGCAGGGGTCTCGGGCCACAGATACGCAGTATTTT. It translates to CASSPQGSRATDTQYF.

The table lists this clone with a count of one. The V call is TRBV6-1, the J call TRBJ1-1; D unresolved. Germline V gene data show CDR1 as MNHNS and CDR2 as SASEGT. With 8 bases removed from V and 7 bases from J, the gap between germline ends came to 11 bases. This CDR3 spans 11 amino acids. The CDR3 region has the DNA TGTGCCAGCTTTTCGGCAGATGAAGCTTTCTTT. This gives the protein CASFSADEAFF.